A single T cell receptor beta chain is shown here with its context. This CDR3 comprises 13 residues. Germline V gene sequence: CDR1 LGHNA, CDR2 YNFKEQ. Trimming shortened V by 4 bases and J by 2 bases, and 8 bases separated the two germline ends. These data are taken from a study of blood T cell repertoires in COVID-19. Seattle enrolled patients during active infection and tracked them longitudinally. Original processing methods: Reference gene primer amplification yielded estimated nucleated cell counts. Assay: immunoSEQ multiplex PCR; the TCRdb copy retains only in-frame clones and omits some. V, J and clone size derive from that table, while D and trimming were established from the DNA sequence. The table lists tens of thousands of clones, about 92% of them singletons, with 0.52% in the top ten.

This sequence joins TRBV4-2 and TRBJ2-5; D uncertain. The sequenced sample consisted of peripheral blood. The receptor was isolated from a man in his fifties with COVID-19, enrolled during active disease. CDR3 protein: CASSPERQETQYF. DNA for the CDR3: TGTGCCAGCAGCCCGGAGAGACAAGAGACCCAGTACTTC.